The 5 T cell receptor beta chains reported below all come from one sample, sequenced in a study of PD-L1 blockade in urothelial cancer. The data were produced by immunoSEQ multiplex PCR, yet TCRdb's version contains in-frame clones alone and is incomplete. The sample yields 50,000 or so clones, around 85% seen once. The material sequenced was PBMCs, taken around atezolizumab (anti-PD-L1) treatment. The receptors were sampled from a man between 60 and 75 years old with urothelial cancer.

This clone was detected only a few times. The DNA of the CDR3 is TGTGCCTGGACCAGAGGGCCGTCCTACAATGAGCAGTTCTTC. Its protein product is CAWTRGPSYNEQFF. The chain couples TRBV30 to TRBJ2-1; weak D call: TRBD2 (5 bases). The length of the CDR3 is 14 residues. Per the germline V gene, CDR1 is GTSNPN and CDR2 is SVGIG (reference sequence). V dropped 4 bases and J dropped 1 base, with 11 bases sitting between them.

This sequence joins TRBV7-2 and TRBJ1-5; no firm D call. V lost 0 bases to trimming and J lost 2 bases, with 14 bases between them. The CDR3 has 17 amino acids. Germline CDR1 reads SGHTA; CDR2 reads FQGNSA. Written as DNA, the CDR3 is TGTGCCAGCAGCTTAGCGCGGGTGGGATTTGGCAATCAGCCCCAGCATTTT. As protein: CASSLARVGFGNQPQHF.

The rearrangement links TRBV19 to TRBJ2-1, with D uncertain. The CDR3 loop spans 15 amino acids. V lost 1 base, J lost 8 bases, and 15 bases lay in between. Germline V lookup: CDR1 LNHDA, CDR2 SQIVND (reference sequence). The CDR3 sequence is CASSIGAVFIDEQFF. Written as DNA, the CDR3 is TGTGCCAGTAGTATAGGGGCAGTTTTCATAGATGAGCAGTTCTTC.

This chain connects TRBV6-5 to TRBJ2-3; 9 bases are a match to TRBD2. The CDR3 is 16 amino acids. The V and J ends lost 2 bases and 0 bases, in that order; junction bases with no gene match: 3. CDR1 MNHEY and CDR2 SVGAGI come from the germline V gene. For the CDR3, the DNA is TGTGCCAGCAGTTACGGCCTAGCGGGGAGCACAGATACGCAGTATTTT. It encodes CASSYGLAGSTDTQYF.

V usage is TRBV21-1 and J usage is TRBJ2-3; the table calls TRBD1, which could not be checked here. TRBV21-1 is noted as a pseudogene. This CDR3 is 16 amino acids long. The DNA of the CDR3 is TGTGCCAGCAACCCTACAGAGTTAACTAGCACAGATACGCAGTATTTT. Translation: CASNPTELTSTDTQYF.